Each of the 30 T cell receptor beta chains below was sequenced from the same sample in a study of blood T cell repertoires in COVID-19 (dated by TCRdb to the early 2020s). Libraries were constructed by the immunoSEQ multiplex PCR assay. TCRdb stores this immuneACCESS table with in-frame sequences only. Part of the clones is absent; in the studies checked, under half of the shortfall reflects unresolved V genes, and no reason is known for the rest. The sample yields over 350,000 clones; more than 75% were counted once. The ten largest clones capture 0.9% to 1.5% of the sample. The source material was PBMCs or T cells enriched from blood (not recorded which). These receptors all come from a woman younger than 30 who had recovered from COVID-19.

The chain carries TRBV18 and TRBJ2-7; the match to TRBD1 covers 8 bases. The CDR3 is 16 amino acids. Trimming at V came to 3 bases and at J to 2 bases, leaving 9 bases not matched to a gene. From germline, CDR1 is KGHSH and CDR2 LQKENI. The CDR3 DNA sequence: TGTGCCAGCTCACCTCGACAGGGGAGTTCTACCTACGAGCAGTACTTC. As protein: CASSPRQGSSTYEQYF.

This clone showed up just once. The chain employs TRBV7-6 and TRBJ1-5, with D perhaps matching TRBD1 (6 bases). The ends were cut back, 1 base at V and 4 bases at J, with 8 bases in the middle. The CDR3 covers 14 residues. CDR1 and CDR2 (germline): SGHVS, FNYEAQ. The DNA of the CDR3 is TGTGCCAGCAGCTTAGGCAGGGGAAATCAGCCCCAGCATTTT. Amino acids: CASSLGRGNQPQHF.

The chain joins TRBV18 to TRBJ1-1; TRBD1 matches 8 bases. The CDR3 extends over 16 amino acids. Germline lookup yields CDR1 KGHSH and CDR2 LQKENI. V lost 3 bases and J lost 0; bases outside the gene matches: 6. CDR3 region: CASSPWTGQMNTEAFF. CDR3 coding DNA: TGTGCCAGCTCACCCTGGACAGGGCAAATGAACACTGAAGCTTTCTTT.

This chain connects TRBV3-1 (or the pseudogene TRBV3-2) to TRBJ1-4, with D hard to call. V was shortened by 0 bases and J by 12 bases, with 8 bases between the two germline ends. This CDR3 has 12 residues. CDR1 LGHDT and CDR2 YNNKEL come from the germline V gene (reference sequence). Here the CDR3 reads CASSQDLGELFF. The CDR3 nucleotides read TGTGCCAGCAGCCAAGATTTAGGAGAACTGTTTTTT.

This clone came up once. The V gene is TRBV19, the J gene TRBJ2-7, with 10 bases fitting TRBD1. The V and J ends lost 5 bases and 3 bases, in that order; junction bases with no gene match: 4. This CDR3 contains 14 residues. Germline CDR1 reads LNHDA; CDR2 reads SQIVND (reference sequence). This chain's CDR3 is CASSRDRGSYEQYF. The CDR3 DNA is TGTGCCAGTAGTCGGGACAGGGGAAGCTACGAGCAGTACTTC.

The CDR3 DNA follows: TGCGCCAGCAGCGTGCCCCCGGGACAGCCCTACGAGCAGTACTTC. It translates to CASSVPPGQPYEQYF. The genes are TRBV5-1 and TRBJ2-7, with TRBD1 matching over 7 bases. The CDR3 is made up of 15 amino acids. The germline V gene has CDR1 SGHRS and CDR2 YFSETQ. V lost 4 bases and J lost 2; bases outside the gene matches: 9.

This clone was seen only a few times. V gene TRBV6-5 combines with J gene TRBJ1-1, with TRBD1 matching over 8 bases. This CDR3 has 15 residues. Germline V gene lookup returns CDR1 MNHEY and CDR2 SVGAGI. V dropped 4 bases and J dropped 2; count of bases not matched to a gene: 6. The CDR3 coding sequence is TGTGCCAGCAGTTCCCGGGGACAGGCAAACACTGAAGCTTTCTTT. Amino acids: CASSSRGQANTEAFF.

V usage is TRBV11-2 and J usage is TRBJ2-5; TRBD2 matches 12 bases. The germline V gene encodes CDR1 SGHAT and CDR2 FQNNGV. The CDR3 totals 18 residues. Trimming at V came to 0 bases and at J to 1 base, leaving 6 bases not matched to a gene. CDR3 residues: CASSLDGGLAGPQETQYF. In DNA, the CDR3 is TGTGCCAGCAGCTTAGATGGAGGACTAGCGGGGCCCCAAGAGACCCAGTACTTC.

V and J are TRBV19 and TRBJ1-2, with 8 bases fitting TRBD1. The CDR3 covers 14 residues. The germline CDR1 and CDR2 sequences are LNHDA and SQIVND (reference sequence). V shed 2 bases, J shed 8 bases, and the junction held 7 bases outside the gene matches. The DNA for the CDR3 is TGTGCCAGTAGTATATCAGGGGGCGTAAGCGGCTACACCTTC. Translated: CASSISGGVSGYTF.

CDR3 sequence: CASTKPYQGVDGYTF. Written as DNA, the CDR3 is TGTGCCAGCACCAAACCGTACCAAGGAGTCGATGGCTACACCTTC. The V and J genes are TRBV28 and TRBJ1-2; no clear D gene. The CDR3 sequence is 15 residues long. The germline V gene encodes CDR1 MDHEN and CDR2 SYDVKM. Between the trimmed V and J ends, which lost 7 bases and 6 bases, there was a span of 21 bases.

This sequence joins TRBV27 and TRBJ1-1; D perhaps matches TRBD1 (5 bases). Germline-derived CDR1 and CDR2 are MNHEY and SMNVEV (reference sequence). The CDR3 length is 13 residues. V dropped 5 bases and J dropped 3 bases, with 10 bases sitting between them. The CDR3 region has the DNA TGTGCCAGCAGTGGACACGACGACACTGAAGCTTTCTTT. Its protein product is CASSGHDDTEAFF.

V and J are TRBV6-4 and TRBJ2-2; 7 bases line up with TRBD2. Germline loops: CDR1 MRHNA, CDR2 SNTAGT. V dropped 10 bases and J dropped 3; count of bases not matched to a gene: 8. This CDR3 contains 14 residues. The chain's CDR3 is CATTLGGDTGELFF. The CDR3, as DNA: TGTGCCACCACCCTGGGGGGGGACACCGGGGAGCTGTTTTTT.

This sequence joins TRBV2 and TRBJ1-2; the match to TRBD1 covers 9 bases. The trim removed 6 bases at V and 2 bases at J, leaving 4 bases unmatched. In germline, CDR1 is SNHLY, CDR2 FYNNEI. This CDR3 is 14 amino acids long. The CDR3 sequence: CASRPTGGNYGYTF. The CDR3 bases are TGTGCCAGCAGACCGACAGGGGGAAACTATGGCTACACCTTC. The entire variable domain, with the rest obtained from reference TRBV2 and TRBJ1-2, is as follows: EPEVTQTPSHQVTQMGQEVILRCVPISNHLYFYWYRQILGQKVEFLVSFYNNEISEKSEIFDDQFSVERPDGSNFTLKIRSTKLEDSAMYFCASRPTGGNYGYTFGSGTRLTVV.

The chain combines TRBV23-1 with TRBJ1-6, with D possibly TRBD1 on 6 matching bases. TRBV23-1 is recorded as an ORF, its role being uncertain. V was cut by 4 bases and J by 10 bases, with 14 bases left in between. The CDR3 has 14 residues. CDR3 loop: CASSRRGWPSPLHF. The CDR3 DNA sequence: TGCGCCAGCAGTCGTAGGGGGTGGCCCTCACCCCTCCACTTT.

This chain joins TRBV29-1 and TRBJ2-1; 12 positions match TRBD2. The CDR3 consists of 15 residues. Trimming at V came to 5 bases and at J to 9 bases, leaving 11 bases not matched to a gene. Looked up from germline, CDR1 is SQVTM and CDR2 is ANQGSEA. CDR3 bases: TGCAGCGTTTTACTAGCGGGGGGTCTCCCAGGTGAGCAGTTCTTC. This gives the protein CSVLLAGGLPGEQFF.

The V gene is TRBV4-3, the J gene TRBJ1-2; D uncertain. V was shortened by 1 base and J by 2 bases, with 17 bases between the two germline ends. The V gene's germline CDR1 is LGHNA and CDR2 YSLEER. The CDR3 loop spans 17 amino acids. CDR3: CASSQVRADERNYGYTF. In nucleotides, the CDR3 is TGCGCCAGCAGCCAAGTGCGGGCGGACGAACGAAACTATGGCTACACCTTC.

This clone was seen only a few times. CDR3 DNA sequence: TGTGCCATCAGCCAGACAGGGGACGGCTACACCTTC. Amino acid sequence: CAISQTGDGYTF. The chain has TRBV10-3 and TRBJ1-2; 8 bases are shared with TRBD1. The length of the CDR3 is 12 residues. Germline V gives CDR1 ENHRY, CDR2 SYGVKD. V was pared by 6 bases and J by 8 bases, with 5 bases of the junction left unmatched.

This clone has a handful of counts. This sequence joins TRBV18 and TRBJ1-1; TRBD1 might be the D (6 bases). Germline values: CDR1 KGHSH, CDR2 LQKENI. CDR3 length: 14 amino acids. Trimming removed 3 bases from V and 1 base from J, with 9 bases in between. CDR3 protein: CASSPRDKNTEAFF. The CDR3 bases are TGTGCCAGCTCACCCCGGGACAAGAACACTGAAGCTTTCTTT.

This chain joins TRBV11-2 and TRBJ1-1; perhaps TRBD1 as D (5 bases). V lost 4 bases and J lost 10, with 16 bases in between. The CDR3 is 13 residues long. Per the germline V gene, CDR1 is SGHAT and CDR2 is FQNNGV. The DNA for the CDR3 is TGTGCCAGCAGCTCACAGGACGGTGTGGGAGCTTTCTTT. Protein sequence: CASSSQDGVGAFF.

The V and J genes are TRBV6-4 and TRBJ1-6; a possible D gene is TRBD1 (5 bases). This CDR3 has 18 residues. Per germline, CDR1 MRHNA and CDR2 SNTAGT. V lost 4 bases to trimming and J lost 10 bases, with 26 bases between them. CDR3 amino acids: CASSAFPPGSFEGSPLHF. CDR3 bases: TGTGCCAGCAGTGCCTTCCCTCCAGGGTCGTTCGAAGGGTCACCCCTCCACTTT.

This chain links TRBV7-2 with TRBJ1-5, with D unclear. V dropped 0 bases and J dropped 0 bases, with 6 bases sitting between them. The CDR3 is 15 residues long. Germline CDR1 is SGHTA and CDR2 is FQGNSA. The CDR3, as DNA: TGTGCCAGCAGCTTAGCGACTCTTAGCAATCAGCCCCAGCATTTT. Translated: CASSLATLSNQPQHF.

This clone was seen only a few times. CDR3 nucleotides: TGCGCCAGCAGCCAGGGACAGGGCTCATCACCCCCCCTACTAAGCAATCAGCCCCAGCATTTT. Protein: CASSQGQGSSPPLLSNQPQHF. This chain links TRBV4-1 with TRBJ1-5, with 9 bases that match TRBD1. The CDR3 totals 21 residues. Germline CDR1 reads MGHRA; CDR2 reads YSYEKL. V lost 3 bases, J lost 1 base, and 19 bases stayed unmatched.

The chain recombines TRBV4-1 with TRBJ1-2, with D unclear. V was shortened by 0 bases and J by 5 bases, with 13 bases between the two germline ends. The CDR3 is made up of 15 amino acids. The germline V gene encodes CDR1 MGHRA and CDR2 YSYEKL. CDR3: CASSQDGRKAYGYTF. CDR3 sequence (DNA): TGCGCCAGCAGCCAAGATGGCAGGAAAGCATATGGCTACACCTTC.

The rearrangement joins TRBV5-6 to TRBJ2-2; a possible D gene is TRBD2 (5 bases). V was clipped by 10 bases and J by 1 base, with 11 bases between them. Germline loops: CDR1 SGHDT, CDR2 YYEEEE. This CDR3 region has 13 residues. Here the CDR3 reads CAGTGGNTGELFF. CDR3 DNA sequence: TGTGCCGGCACCGGAGGGAACACCGGGGAGCTGTTTTTT.

The genes are TRBV4-1 and TRBJ2-7, with 8 bases fitting TRBD1. Germline CDR1 MGHRA, CDR2 YSYEKL. The CDR3 totals 14 residues. J was trimmed by 6 bases and V by 1 base; bases with no gene match: 5. CDR3 nucleotides: TGCGCCAGCAGCCAAGTAACGACAGGGGTCGAGCAGTACTTC. Translated: CASSQVTTGVEQYF.

CDR3 nucleotide sequence: TGTGCCAGCAGTTACGACGGGACAGGGGGATATGGCTACACCTTC. Its protein is CASSYDGTGGYGYTF. The chain employs TRBV6-5 and TRBJ1-2; 11 nucleotides line up with TRBD1. Germline V gene lookup returns CDR1 MNHEY and CDR2 SVGAGI. The CDR3 spans 15 residues. After removal of 2 bases from V and 5 bases from J, the junction contained 4 bases not matched to a gene.

The chain is built from TRBV28 and TRBJ2-7, with 7 bases aligning to TRBD1. The ends lost 7 bases at V and 0 bases at J; junction bases unmatched: 9. CDR1 is MDHEN and CDR2 is SYDVKM in the germline V gene. CDR3 length equals 15 residues. CDR3: CASTPGQNLSYEQYF. For the CDR3, the DNA is TGTGCCAGCACCCCGGGACAGAACCTCTCCTACGAGCAGTACTTC.

The genes are TRBV3-1 (or the pseudogene TRBV3-2) and TRBJ1-1; the D is unclear. With 4 bases removed from V and 2 bases from J, the gap between germline ends came to 8 bases. The CDR3 sequence is 13 residues long. Germline V gene data show CDR1 as LGHDT and CDR2 as YNNKEL (reference sequence). The CDR3 loop reads CASSPTVNTEAFF. CDR3 DNA sequence: TGTGCCAGCAGCCCCACAGTTAACACTGAAGCTTTCTTT.

The V and J genes are TRBV2 and TRBJ1-1, with TRBD1 matching 9 bases. The CDR3 is made up of 15 amino acids. Germline CDR1 and CDR2: SNHLY and FYNNEI. V dropped 3 bases and J dropped 5; count of bases not matched to a gene: 7. This CDR3 is CASSDLRGQGTEAFF. For the CDR3, the DNA is TGTGCCAGCAGTGACCTCCGGGGACAGGGAACTGAAGCTTTCTTT. Using reference TRBV2 and TRBJ1-1 for the parts outside the CDR3, the full variable domain is EPEVTQTPSHQVTQMGQEVILRCVPISNHLYFYWYRQILGQKVEFLVSFYNNEISEKSEIFDDQFSVERPDGSNFTLKIRSTKLEDSAMYFCASSDLRGQGTEAFFGQGTRLTVV.

This sequence joins TRBV10-3 and TRBJ1-4, with D unclear. The germline V gene has CDR1 ENHRY and CDR2 SYGVKD. The CDR3 totals 13 residues. Trimming left V 6 bases short and J 5 bases short, with 10 bases between. Here the CDR3 DNA reads TGTGCCATCAGCGGCGGTGGAAATGAAAAACTGTTTTTT. Translating gives CAISGGGNEKLFF.